A single T cell receptor (beta chain) is shown here with its context. Only a few counts were recorded for this clonotype. What this receptor recognizes is not known. No base quality information exists; no much larger clone differs at one position. The library relied on PCR. Reads for this sample came from an Illumina HiSeq 2500. To normalize quantification of the TCRbeta repertoire, the TCR libraries were built with molecular barcoding that relied on unique molecular identifiers. TCRdb handled the public reads itself, with Q25 trimming in fastp and clone calling in MiXCR, and kept productive beta chains. Each CDR3 protein gets just one entry, which takes the most common genes and DNA from the rows behind it. The sample includes about a million distinct CDR3 sequences, with around 30% observed a single time. Clones ranked in the top ten supply about 28% of the sample. The label giving this sample's treatment or condition can be read as: allogeneic hematopoietic cell transplantation with graft depleted of TCRalphabeta T cells and CD19 B cells. Transplant recipients were children who received TCRalphabeta/CD19-depleted allogeneic hematopoietic cell grafts.

The data were obtained in a study of T-cell reconstitution after alpha-beta-depleted transplantation in children (dated by TCRdb to 2016 to 2017). Some background on the complete study: The study quantitatively tracked T-cell immune reconstitution after TCRalphabeta/CD19-depleted allogeneic hematopoietic cell transplantation in children using TCR repertoire profiling.

CDR1 SGHRS and CDR2 YFSETQ were looked up in the germline V gene. V and J are trimmed by 0 bases and 1 base, and the gene matches miss 6 bases of the junction. Counted from cysteine to phenylalanine, this CDR3 has 16 amino acids. Of the read, only the CDR3 DNA is kept; its 48 bases are in frame from base 1. Here is what the overall study found, with its caveats: In some patients, the high TCRbeta diversity seen at day 60 was put down to recipient T cells and intrathymic progenitors that had survived conditioning. Over subsequent months, a decline in hyperexpanded clone frequencies was noted, and after one year, T-cell counts and TCRbeta diversity were mostly ascribed to newly produced T cells. The apparently early recovery of alphabetaT-cell counts about two months after transplant reportedly depended on only several hundred rapidly expanded clones that came from non-depleted graft cells.

The sequenced sample was PBMCs, mostly from graft donor cells, obtained 360 days after TCRalphabeta/CD19-depleted stem cell transplant. The sequence is built from TRBV5-1 and TRBJ1-1; the junction holds 7 bases that match TRBD1. The sequence came from a boy in the first two years of life who had a stem cell transplant for SCID, so the T cells may come from the graft donor. The DNA reads as follows: TGCGCCAGCAGCTTGGTTGGGACAGCCCGGAACACTGAAGCTTTCTTT. Its translation reads: CASSLVGTARNTEAFF.